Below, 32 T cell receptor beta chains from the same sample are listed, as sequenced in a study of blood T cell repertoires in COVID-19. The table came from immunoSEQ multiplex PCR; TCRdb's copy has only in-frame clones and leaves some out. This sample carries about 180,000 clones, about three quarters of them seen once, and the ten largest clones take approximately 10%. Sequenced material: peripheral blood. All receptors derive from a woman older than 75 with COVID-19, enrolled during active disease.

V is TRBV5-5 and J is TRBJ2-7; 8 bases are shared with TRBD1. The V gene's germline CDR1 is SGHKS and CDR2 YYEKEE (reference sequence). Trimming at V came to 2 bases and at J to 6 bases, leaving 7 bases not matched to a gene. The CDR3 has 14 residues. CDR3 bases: TGTGCCAGCAGCTTACAAAACAGGGGGACCGAGCAGTACTTC. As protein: CASSLQNRGTEQYF.

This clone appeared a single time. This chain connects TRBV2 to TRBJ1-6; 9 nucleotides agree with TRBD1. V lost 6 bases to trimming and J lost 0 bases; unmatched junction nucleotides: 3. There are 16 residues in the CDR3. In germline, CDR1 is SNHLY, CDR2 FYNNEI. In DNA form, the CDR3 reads TGTGCCAGCAGCGAGACAGGGGGCTCCTATAATTCACCCCTCCACTTT. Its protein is CASSETGGSYNSPLHF.

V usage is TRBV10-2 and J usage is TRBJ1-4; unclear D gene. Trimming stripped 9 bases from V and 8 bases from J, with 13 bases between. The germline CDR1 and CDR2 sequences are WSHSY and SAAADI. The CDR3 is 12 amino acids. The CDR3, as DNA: TGCGCCAGGAGAGGTCGACGGGAAAAACTGTTTTTT. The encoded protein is CARRGRREKLFF.

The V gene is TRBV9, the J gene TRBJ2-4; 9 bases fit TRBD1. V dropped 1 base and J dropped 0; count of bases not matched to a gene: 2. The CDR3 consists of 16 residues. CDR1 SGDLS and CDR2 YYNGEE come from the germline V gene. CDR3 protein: CASSVYRGQAKNIQYF. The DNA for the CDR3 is TGTGCCAGCAGCGTATACAGGGGGCAAGCCAAAAACATTCAGTACTTC.

The CDR3 coding sequence is TGTGCCAGTAGTATCCAGGGGTACAGAGGGAACACTGAAGCTTTCTTT. Translated: CASSIQGYRGNTEAFF. The chain links TRBV19 to TRBJ1-1; weak D call: TRBD1 (6 bases). The CDR3 contains 16 residues. V was shortened by 3 bases and J by 1 base, with 15 bases between the two germline ends. CDR1 is LNHDA, CDR2 SQIVND, per germline (reference sequence).

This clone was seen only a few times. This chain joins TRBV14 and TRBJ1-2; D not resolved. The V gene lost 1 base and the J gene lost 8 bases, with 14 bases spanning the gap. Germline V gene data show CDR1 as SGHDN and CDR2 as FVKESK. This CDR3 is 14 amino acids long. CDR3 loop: CASSQARVLMGYTF. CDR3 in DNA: TGTGCCAGCAGCCAAGCGAGGGTACTGATGGGCTACACCTTC.

The CDR3, as DNA: TGTGCCAGCAGTCCGCGGACTAGCGAAAGGACCTACGAGCAGTACTTC. This codes for CASSPRTSERTYEQYF. The chain employs TRBV6-6 and TRBJ2-7; 9 nucleotides agree with TRBD2. Germline values: CDR1 MNHNY, CDR2 SVGAGI (reference sequence). This CDR3 spans 16 amino acids. Losses at the gene ends were 5 bases for V and 2 bases for J; bases not matched to a gene: 10.

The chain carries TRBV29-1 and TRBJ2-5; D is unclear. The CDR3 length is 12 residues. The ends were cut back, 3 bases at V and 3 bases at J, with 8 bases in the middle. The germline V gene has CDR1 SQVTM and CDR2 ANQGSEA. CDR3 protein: CSVDRIKETQYF. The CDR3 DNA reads TGCAGCGTTGACAGAATTAAAGAGACCCAGTACTTC.

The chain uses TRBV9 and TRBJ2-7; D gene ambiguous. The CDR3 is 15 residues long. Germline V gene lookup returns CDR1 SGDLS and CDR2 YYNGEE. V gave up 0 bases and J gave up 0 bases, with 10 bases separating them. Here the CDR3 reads CASSVDLPGSYEQYF. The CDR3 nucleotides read TGTGCCAGCAGCGTAGATTTGCCCGGCTCCTACGAGCAGTACTTC.

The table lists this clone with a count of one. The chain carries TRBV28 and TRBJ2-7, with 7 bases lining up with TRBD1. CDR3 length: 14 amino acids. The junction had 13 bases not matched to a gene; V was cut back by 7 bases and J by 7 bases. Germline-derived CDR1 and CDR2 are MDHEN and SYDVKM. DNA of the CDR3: TGTGCCAGCACCTCCGACAGGGCCATGACGGAGCAGTACTTC. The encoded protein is CASTSDRAMTEQYF.

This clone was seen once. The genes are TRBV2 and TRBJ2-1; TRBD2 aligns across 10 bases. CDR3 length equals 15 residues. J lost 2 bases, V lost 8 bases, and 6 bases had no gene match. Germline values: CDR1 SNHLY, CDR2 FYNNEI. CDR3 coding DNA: TGTGCCAGCGCCGGACTAGCGGCGACCTACAATGAGCAGTTCTTC. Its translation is CASAGLAATYNEQFF.

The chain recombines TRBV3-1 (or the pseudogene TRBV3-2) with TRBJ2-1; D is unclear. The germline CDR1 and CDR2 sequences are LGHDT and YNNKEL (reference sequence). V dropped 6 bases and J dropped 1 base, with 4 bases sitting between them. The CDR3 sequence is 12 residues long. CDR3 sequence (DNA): TGTGCCAGCAGTCTGTCCTACAATGAGCAGTTCTTC. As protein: CASSLSYNEQFF.

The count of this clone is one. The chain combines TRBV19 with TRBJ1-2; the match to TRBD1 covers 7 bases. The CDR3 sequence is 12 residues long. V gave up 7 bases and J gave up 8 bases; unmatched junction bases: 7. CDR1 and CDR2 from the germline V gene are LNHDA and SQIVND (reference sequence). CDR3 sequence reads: CASNDRVGGYTF. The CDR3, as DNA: TGTGCCAGTAACGACAGGGTAGGGGGCTACACCTTC. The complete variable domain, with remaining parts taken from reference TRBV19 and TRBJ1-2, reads DGGITQSPKYLFRKEGQNVTLSCEQNLNHDAMYWYRQDPGQGLRLIYYSQIVNDFQKGDIAEGYSVSREKKESFPLTVTSAQKNPTAFYLCASNDRVGGYTFGSGTRLTVV.

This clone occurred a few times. The CDR3 region is CASSGTRLGEQYF. DNA of the CDR3: TGTGCCAGTAGCGGGACTCGCTTGGGGGAGCAGTACTTC. The chain carries TRBV19 and TRBJ2-7; TRBD2 is a possible D gene (6 bases). Germline CDR1 LNHDA, CDR2 SQIVND (reference sequence). Trimming removed 6 bases at V and 7 bases at J, with 16 bases between. There are 13 residues in the CDR3.

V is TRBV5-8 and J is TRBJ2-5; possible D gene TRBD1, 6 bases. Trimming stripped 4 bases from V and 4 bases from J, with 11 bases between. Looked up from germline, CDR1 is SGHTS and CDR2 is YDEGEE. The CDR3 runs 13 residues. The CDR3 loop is CASSAAGVETQYF. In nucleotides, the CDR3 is TGTGCCAGCAGCGCAGCAGGGGTAGAGACCCAGTACTTC.

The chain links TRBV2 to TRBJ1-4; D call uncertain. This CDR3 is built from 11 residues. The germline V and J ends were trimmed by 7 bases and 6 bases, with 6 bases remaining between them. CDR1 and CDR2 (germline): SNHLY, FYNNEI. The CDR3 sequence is CASTEYEKLFF. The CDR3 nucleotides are TGTGCCAGCACCGAGTATGAAAAACTGTTTTTT.

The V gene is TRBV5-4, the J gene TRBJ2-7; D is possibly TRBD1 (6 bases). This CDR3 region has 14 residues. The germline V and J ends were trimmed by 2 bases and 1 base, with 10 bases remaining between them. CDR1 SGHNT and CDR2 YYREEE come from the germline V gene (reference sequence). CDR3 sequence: CASSFGGGSYEQYF. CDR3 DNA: TGTGCCAGCAGCTTTGGGGGCGGGTCCTACGAGCAGTACTTC.

CDR3 DNA sequence: TGTGCCAGCTCACTTTCCGGGTACGAGCAGTACTTC. Translated, it gives CASSLSGYEQYF. The rearrangement joins TRBV18 to TRBJ2-7, with D uncertain. This CDR3 region has 12 residues. Deletions cut 4 bases from V and 4 bases from J, with 8 bases between. Germline CDR1 and CDR2: KGHSH and LQKENI. Full variable domain (remainder filled in from reference TRBV18 and TRBJ2-7): NAGVMQNPRHLVRRRGQEARLRCSPMKGHSHVYWYRQLPEEGLKFMVYLQKENIIDESGMPKERFSAEFPKEGPSILRIQQVVRGDSAAYFCASSLSGYEQYFGPGTRLTVT.

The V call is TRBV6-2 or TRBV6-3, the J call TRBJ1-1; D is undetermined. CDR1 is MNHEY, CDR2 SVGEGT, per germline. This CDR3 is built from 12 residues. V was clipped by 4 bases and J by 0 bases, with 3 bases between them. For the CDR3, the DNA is TGTGCCAGCAGTTTCATGAACACTGAAGCTTTCTTT. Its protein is CASSFMNTEAFF.

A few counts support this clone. CDR3 coding DNA: TGTGCCAGCAGCGCGTCTGTCTCGGGGGCCAACGTCCTGACTTTC. Its protein is CASSASVSGANVLTF. The chain uses TRBV7-3 and TRBJ2-6, with no clear D. This CDR3 comprises 15 residues. Between the trimmed V and J ends, which lost 5 bases and 4 bases, there was a span of 12 bases. The germline V gene has CDR1 SGHTA and CDR2 FQGTGA. Looking up the rest from reference TRBV7-3 and TRBJ2-6 gives the full variable domain: GAGVSQTPSNKVTEKGKYVELRCDPISGHTALYWYRQSLGQGPEFLIYFQGTGAADDSGLPNDRFFAVRPEGSVSTLKIQRTERGDSAVYLCASSASVSGANVLTFGAGSRLTVL.

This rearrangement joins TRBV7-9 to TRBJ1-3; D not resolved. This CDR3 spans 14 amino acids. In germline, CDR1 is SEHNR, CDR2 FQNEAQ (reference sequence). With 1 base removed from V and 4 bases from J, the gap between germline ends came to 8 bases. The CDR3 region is CASSLDWAGNTIYF. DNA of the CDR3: TGTGCCAGCAGCTTAGACTGGGCCGGAAACACCATATATTTT.

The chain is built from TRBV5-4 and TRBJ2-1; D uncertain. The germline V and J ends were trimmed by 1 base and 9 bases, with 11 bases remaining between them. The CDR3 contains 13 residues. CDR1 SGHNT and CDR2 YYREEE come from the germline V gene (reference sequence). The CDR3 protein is CASSLSQSREQFF. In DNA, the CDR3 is TGTGCCAGCAGCTTGTCTCAGTCCCGTGAGCAGTTCTTC.

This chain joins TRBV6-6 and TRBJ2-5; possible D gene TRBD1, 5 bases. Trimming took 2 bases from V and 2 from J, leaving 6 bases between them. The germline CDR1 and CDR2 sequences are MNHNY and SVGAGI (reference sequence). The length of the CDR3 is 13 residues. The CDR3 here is CASSYRGQETQYF. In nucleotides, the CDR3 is TGTGCCAGCAGTTACAGGGGACAAGAGACCCAGTACTTC.

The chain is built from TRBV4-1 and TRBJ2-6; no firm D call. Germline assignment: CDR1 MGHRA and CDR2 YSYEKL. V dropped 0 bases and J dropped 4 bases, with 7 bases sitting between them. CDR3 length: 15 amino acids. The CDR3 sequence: CASSQDNSGANVLTF. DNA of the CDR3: TGCGCCAGCAGCCAAGATAACAGCGGGGCCAACGTCCTGACTTTC.

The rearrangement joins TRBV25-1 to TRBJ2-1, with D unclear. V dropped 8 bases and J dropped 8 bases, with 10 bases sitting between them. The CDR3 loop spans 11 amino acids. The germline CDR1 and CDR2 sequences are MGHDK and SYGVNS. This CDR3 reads CASERGYEQFF. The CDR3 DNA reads TGTGCCAGCGAAAGAGGTTATGAGCAGTTCTTC.

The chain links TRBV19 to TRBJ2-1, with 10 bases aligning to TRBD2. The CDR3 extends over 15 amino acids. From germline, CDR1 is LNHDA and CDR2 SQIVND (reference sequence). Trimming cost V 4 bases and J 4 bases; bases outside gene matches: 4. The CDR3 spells CASSTSAGGYNEQFF. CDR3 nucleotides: TGTGCCAGTAGTACCTCAGCGGGGGGGTACAATGAGCAGTTCTTC.

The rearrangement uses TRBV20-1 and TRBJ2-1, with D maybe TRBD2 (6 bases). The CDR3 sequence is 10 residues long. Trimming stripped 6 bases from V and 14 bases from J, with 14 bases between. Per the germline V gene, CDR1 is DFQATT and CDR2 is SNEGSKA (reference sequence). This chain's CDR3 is CSAPRRGEFF. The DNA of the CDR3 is TGCAGTGCCCCCCGGCGGGGCGAGTTCTTC.

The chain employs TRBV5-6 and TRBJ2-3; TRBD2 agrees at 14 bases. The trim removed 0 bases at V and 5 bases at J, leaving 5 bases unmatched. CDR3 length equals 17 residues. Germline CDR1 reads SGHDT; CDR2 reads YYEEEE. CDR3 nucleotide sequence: TGTGCCAGCAGCTTGGCGACTAGCGGGAGGGGAGGAGATACGCAGTATTTT. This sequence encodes CASSLATSGRGGDTQYF.

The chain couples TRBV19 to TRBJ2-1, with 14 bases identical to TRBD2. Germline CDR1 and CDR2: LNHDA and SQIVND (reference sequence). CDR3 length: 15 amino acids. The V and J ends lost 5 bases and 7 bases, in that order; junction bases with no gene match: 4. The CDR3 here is CASSLGLAGVNEQFF. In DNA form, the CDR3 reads TGTGCCAGTAGTTTGGGACTAGCGGGGGTAAATGAGCAGTTCTTC.

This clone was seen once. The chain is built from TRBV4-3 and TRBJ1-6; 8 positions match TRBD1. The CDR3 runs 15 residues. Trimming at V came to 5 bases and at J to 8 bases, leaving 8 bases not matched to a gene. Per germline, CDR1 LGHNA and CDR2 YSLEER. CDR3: CASSTQTGVDSPLHF. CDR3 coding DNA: TGCGCCAGCAGCACTCAGACAGGGGTGGATTCACCCCTCCACTTT.

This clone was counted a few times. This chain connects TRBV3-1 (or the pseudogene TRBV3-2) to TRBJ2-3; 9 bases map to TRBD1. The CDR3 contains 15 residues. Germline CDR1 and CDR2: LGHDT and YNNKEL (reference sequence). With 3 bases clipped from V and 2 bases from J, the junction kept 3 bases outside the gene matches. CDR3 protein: CASSHGTGFTDTQYF. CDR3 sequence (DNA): TGTGCCAGCAGCCACGGGACAGGGTTCACAGATACGCAGTATTTT.

CDR3 residues: CASSFLAGPYNEQFF. The CDR3 DNA follows: TGTGCCAGCAGCTTTTTAGCGGGGCCCTACAATGAGCAGTTCTTC. The chain links TRBV7-2 to TRBJ2-1; 8 bases line up with TRBD2. Losses at the gene ends were 3 bases for V and 2 bases for J; bases not matched to a gene: 3. The CDR3 covers 15 residues. Germline V gene sequence: CDR1 SGHTA, CDR2 FQGNSA. Drawing the rest from reference TRBV7-2 and TRBJ2-1, the complete variable domain is GAGVSQSPSNKVTEKGKDVELRCDPISGHTALYWYRQSLGQGLEFLIYFQGNSAPDKSGLPSDRFSAERTGGSVSTLTIQRTQQEDSAVYLCASSFLAGPYNEQFFGPGTRLTVL.